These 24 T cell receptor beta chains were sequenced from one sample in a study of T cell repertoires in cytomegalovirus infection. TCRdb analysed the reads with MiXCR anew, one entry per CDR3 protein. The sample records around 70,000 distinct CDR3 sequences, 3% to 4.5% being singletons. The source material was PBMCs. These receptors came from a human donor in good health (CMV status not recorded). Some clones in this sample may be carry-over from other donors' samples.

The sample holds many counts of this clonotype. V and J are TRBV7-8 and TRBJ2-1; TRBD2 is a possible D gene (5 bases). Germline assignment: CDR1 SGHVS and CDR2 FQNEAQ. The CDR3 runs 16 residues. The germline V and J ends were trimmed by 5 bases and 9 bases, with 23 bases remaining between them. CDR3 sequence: CASSPARDPRASEQFF. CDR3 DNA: TGTGCCAGCAGCCCAGCCCGGGATCCCCGAGCAAGTGAGCAGTTCTTC.

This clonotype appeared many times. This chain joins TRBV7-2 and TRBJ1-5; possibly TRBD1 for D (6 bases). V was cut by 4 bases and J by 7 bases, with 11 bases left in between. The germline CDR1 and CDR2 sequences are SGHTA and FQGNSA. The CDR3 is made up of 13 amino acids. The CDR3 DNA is TGTGCCAGCAGCTCAATACAGGGACAGCCCCAGCATTTT. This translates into CASSSIQGQPQHF.

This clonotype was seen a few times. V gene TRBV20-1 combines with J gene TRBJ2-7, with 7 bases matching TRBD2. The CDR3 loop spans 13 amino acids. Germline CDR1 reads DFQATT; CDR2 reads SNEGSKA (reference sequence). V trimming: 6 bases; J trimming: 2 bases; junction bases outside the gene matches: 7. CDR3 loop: CSAPGLLPYEQYF. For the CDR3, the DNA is TGCAGTGCGCCGGGACTATTACCCTACGAGCAGTACTTC.

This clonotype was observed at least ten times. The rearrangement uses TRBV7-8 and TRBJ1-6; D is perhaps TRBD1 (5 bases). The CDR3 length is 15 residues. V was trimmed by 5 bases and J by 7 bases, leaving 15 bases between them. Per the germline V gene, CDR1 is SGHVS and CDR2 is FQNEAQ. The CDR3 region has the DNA TGTGCCAGCAGCCAGCTCAGGGCCAACAATTCACCCCTCCACTTT. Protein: CASSQLRANNSPLHF.

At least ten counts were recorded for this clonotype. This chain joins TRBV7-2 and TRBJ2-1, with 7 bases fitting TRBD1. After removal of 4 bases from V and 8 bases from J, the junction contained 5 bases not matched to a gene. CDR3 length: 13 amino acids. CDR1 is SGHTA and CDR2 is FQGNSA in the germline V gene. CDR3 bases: TGTGCCAGCAGCTCCAGACAGGGCGATGAGCAGTTCTTC. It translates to CASSSRQGDEQFF.

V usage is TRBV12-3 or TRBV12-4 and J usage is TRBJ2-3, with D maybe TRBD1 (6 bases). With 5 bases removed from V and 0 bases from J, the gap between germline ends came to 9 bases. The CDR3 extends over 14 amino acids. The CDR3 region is CASSPQGSTDTQYF. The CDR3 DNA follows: TGTGCCAGCAGTCCACAGGGTAGCACAGATACGCAGTATTTT.

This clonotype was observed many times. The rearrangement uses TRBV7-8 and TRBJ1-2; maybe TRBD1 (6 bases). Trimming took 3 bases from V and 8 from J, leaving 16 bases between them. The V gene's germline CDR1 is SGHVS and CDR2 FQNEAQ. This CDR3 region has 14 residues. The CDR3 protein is CASSLAGEIGGYTF. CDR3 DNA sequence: TGTGCCAGCAGCTTGGCAGGGGAGATCGGAGGCTACACCTTC.

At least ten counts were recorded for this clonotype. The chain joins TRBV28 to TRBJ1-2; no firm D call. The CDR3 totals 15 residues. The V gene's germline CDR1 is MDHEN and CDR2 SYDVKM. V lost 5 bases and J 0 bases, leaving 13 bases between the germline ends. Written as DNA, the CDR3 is TGTGCCAGCAGTCCCAGTGCTCCAGCTAACTATGGCTACACCTTC. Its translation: CASSPSAPANYGYTF.

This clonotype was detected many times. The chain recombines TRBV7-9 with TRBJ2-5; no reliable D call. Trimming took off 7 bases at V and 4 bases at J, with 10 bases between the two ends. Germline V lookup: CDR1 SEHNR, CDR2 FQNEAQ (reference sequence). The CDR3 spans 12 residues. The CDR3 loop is CASIAIRETQYF. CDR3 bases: TGTGCCAGCATCGCAATCAGAGAGACCCAGTACTTC.

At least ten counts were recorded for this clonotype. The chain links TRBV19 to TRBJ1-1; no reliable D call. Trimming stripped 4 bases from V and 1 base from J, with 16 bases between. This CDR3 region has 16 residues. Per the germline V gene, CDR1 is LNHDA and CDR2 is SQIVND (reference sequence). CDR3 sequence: CASSTASRRTNTEAFF. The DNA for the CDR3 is TGTGCCAGTAGTACCGCGTCCAGGAGAACGAACACTGAAGCTTTCTTT.

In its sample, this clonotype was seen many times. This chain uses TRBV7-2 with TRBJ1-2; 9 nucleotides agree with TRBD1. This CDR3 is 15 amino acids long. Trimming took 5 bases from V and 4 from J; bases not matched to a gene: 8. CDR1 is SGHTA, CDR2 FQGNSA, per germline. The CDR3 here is CASSPALTGGYGYTF. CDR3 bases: TGTGCCAGCAGCCCCGCCCTGACAGGGGGCTATGGCTACACCTTC.

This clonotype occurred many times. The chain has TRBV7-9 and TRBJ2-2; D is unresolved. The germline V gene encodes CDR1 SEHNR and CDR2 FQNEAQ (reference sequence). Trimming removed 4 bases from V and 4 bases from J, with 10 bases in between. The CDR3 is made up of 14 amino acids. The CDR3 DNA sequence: TGTGCCAGCAGCTCTTCGCAAGCCACCGGGGAGCTGTTTTTT. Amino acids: CASSSSQATGELFF.

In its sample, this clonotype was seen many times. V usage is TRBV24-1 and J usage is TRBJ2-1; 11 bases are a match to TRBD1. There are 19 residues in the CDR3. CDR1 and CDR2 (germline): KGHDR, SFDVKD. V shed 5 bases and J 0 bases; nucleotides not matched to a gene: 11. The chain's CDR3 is CATSGIGTGGLSSYNEQFF. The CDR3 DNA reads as TGTGCCACCAGTGGTATCGGGACAGGGGGGTTGAGCTCCTACAATGAGCAGTTCTTC.

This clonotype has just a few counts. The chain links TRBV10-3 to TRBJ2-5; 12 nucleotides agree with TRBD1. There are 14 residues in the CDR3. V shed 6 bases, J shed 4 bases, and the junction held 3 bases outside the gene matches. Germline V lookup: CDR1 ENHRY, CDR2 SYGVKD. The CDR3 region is CAIRGTGGTETQYF. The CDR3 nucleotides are TGTGCCATCAGGGGGACAGGGGGCACAGAGACCCAGTACTTC.

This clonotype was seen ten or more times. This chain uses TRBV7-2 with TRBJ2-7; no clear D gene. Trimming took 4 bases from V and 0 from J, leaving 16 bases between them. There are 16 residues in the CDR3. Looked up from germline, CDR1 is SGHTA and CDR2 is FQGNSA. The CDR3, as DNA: TGTGCCAGCAGCTCAATCTTTGCAGCAAGCTCCTACGAGCAGTACTTC. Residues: CASSSIFAASSYEQYF.

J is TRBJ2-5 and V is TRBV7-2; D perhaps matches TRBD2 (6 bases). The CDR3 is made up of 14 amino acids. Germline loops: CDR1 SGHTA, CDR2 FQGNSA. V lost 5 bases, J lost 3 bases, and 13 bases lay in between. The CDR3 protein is CASSTRTTKETQYF. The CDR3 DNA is TGTGCCAGCAGCACCCGGACTACCAAAGAGACCCAGTACTTC.

CDR3 sequence: CASSLAGQDQPQHF. CDR3 DNA sequence: TGTGCCAGCAGCTTGGCCGGGCAAGATCAGCCCCAGCATTTT. The chain couples TRBV5-6 to TRBJ1-5; no firm D call. V lost 0 bases to trimming and J lost 5 bases, with 9 bases between them. The CDR3 is made up of 14 amino acids. Germline CDR1 is SGHDT and CDR2 is YYEEEE. Using reference TRBV5-6 and TRBJ1-5 for the parts outside the CDR3, the full variable domain is DAGVTQSPTHLIKTRGQQVTLRCSPKSGHDTVSWYQQALGQGPQFIFQYYEEEERQRGNFPDRFSGHQFPNYSSELNVNALLLGDSALYLCASSLAGQDQPQHFGDGTRLSIL.

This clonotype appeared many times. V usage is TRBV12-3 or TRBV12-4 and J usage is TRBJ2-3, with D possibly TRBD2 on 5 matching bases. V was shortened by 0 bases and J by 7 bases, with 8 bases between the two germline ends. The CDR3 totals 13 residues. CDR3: CASSLADLHTQYF. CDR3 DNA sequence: TGTGCCAGCAGTTTAGCGGACTTGCATACGCAGTATTTT.

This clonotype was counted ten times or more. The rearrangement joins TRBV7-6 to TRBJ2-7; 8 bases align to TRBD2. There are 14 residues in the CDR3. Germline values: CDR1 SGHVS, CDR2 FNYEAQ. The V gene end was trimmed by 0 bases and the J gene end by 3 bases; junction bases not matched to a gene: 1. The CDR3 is CASSLASGVYEQYF. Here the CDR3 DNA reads TGTGCCAGCAGCTTAGCTAGCGGGGTCTACGAGCAGTACTTC. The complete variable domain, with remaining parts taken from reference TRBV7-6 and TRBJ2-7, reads GAGVSQSPRYKVTKRGQDVALRCDPISGHVSLYWYRQALGQGPEFLTYFNYEAQQDKSGLPNDRFSAERPEGSISTLTIQRTEQRDSAMYRCASSLASGVYEQYFGPGTRLTVT.

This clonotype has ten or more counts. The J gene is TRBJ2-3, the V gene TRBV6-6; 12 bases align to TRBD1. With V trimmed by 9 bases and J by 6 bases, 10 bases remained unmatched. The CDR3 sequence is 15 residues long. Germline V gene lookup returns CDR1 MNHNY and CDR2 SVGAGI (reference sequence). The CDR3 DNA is TGTGCCAGTGTTCCGGGACAGGGGGCAATTGATACGCAGTATTTT. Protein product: CASVPGQGAIDTQYF.

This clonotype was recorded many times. The CDR3 protein is CASSVGVGSYEQYF. The CDR3 nucleotides read TGTGCCAGCAGCGTAGGGGTAGGCTCCTACGAGCAGTACTTC. The chain is built from TRBV9 and TRBJ2-7; no clear D gene. The CDR3 contains 14 residues. Germline values: CDR1 SGDLS, CDR2 YYNGEE. V dropped 0 bases and J dropped 0 bases, with 7 bases sitting between them.

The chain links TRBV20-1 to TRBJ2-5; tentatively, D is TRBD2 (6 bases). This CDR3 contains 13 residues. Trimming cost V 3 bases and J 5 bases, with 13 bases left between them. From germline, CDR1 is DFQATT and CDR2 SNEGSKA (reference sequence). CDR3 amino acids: CSAREGPAETQYF. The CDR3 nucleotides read TGCAGTGCTAGGGAGGGGCCTGCGGAGACCCAGTACTTC.

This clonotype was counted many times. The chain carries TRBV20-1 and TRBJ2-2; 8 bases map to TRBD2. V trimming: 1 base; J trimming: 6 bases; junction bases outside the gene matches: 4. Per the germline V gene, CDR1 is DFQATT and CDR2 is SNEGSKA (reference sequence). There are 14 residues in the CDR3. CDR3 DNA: TGCAGTGCTAGAGGTCTAGCGGGTTCCGGGGAGCTGTTTTTT. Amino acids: CSARGLAGSGELFF.

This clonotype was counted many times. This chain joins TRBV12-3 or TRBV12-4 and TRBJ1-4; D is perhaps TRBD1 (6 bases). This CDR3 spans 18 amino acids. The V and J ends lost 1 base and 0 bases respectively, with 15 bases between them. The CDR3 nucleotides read TGTGCCAGCAGTTTAGACGGTGTCAGGACAGCAACTAATGAAAAACTGTTTTTT. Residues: CASSLDGVRTATNEKLFF.